Shown below are 14 T cell receptor beta chains from a single sample sequenced in a study of T cells in localized non-small cell lung cancer. Sequencing used immunoSEQ multiplex PCR; TCRdb keeps in-frame clones, though not all of them. The sample includes tens of thousands of clones, around 81% of them seen just once. The material was peripheral blood, obtained before any cancer treatment. These TCRs come from a female donor older than 55 with stage I lung adenocarcinoma.

The chain is built from TRBV5-1 and TRBJ2-3, with D perhaps matching TRBD2 (6 bases). CDR3 length: 15 residues. Trimming left V 0 bases short and J 2 bases short, with 10 bases between. CDR1 and CDR2 (germline): SGHRS, YFSETQ. The CDR3 DNA reads TGCGCCAGCAGCTTGGAGGGACTTCCCACAGATACGCAGTATTTT. This codes for CASSLEGLPTDTQYF. Combining the CDR3 with reference TRBV5-1 and TRBJ2-3 gives the whole variable domain KAGVTQTPRYLIKTRGQQVTLSCSPISGHRSVSWYQQTPGQGLQFLFEYFSETQRNKGNFPGRFSGRQFSNSRSEMNVSTLELGDSALYLCASSLEGLPTDTQYFGPGTRLTVL.

V and J are TRBV7-9 and TRBJ1-1; tentatively, D is TRBD1 (6 bases). The ends were cut back, 1 base at V and 3 bases at J, with 18 bases in the middle. Per germline, CDR1 SEHNR and CDR2 FQNEAQ (reference sequence). The CDR3 covers 17 residues. The CDR3 DNA reads TGTGCCAGCAGCTTAGGAAGGGTGTGGGGGCCTGACACTGAAGCTTTCTTT. It is translated as CASSLGRVWGPDTEAFF.

The V gene is TRBV28, the J gene TRBJ2-4; D is undetermined. Trimming cost V 6 bases and J 0 bases, with 9 bases left between them. This CDR3 is 14 amino acids long. Per germline, CDR1 MDHEN and CDR2 SYDVKM. The DNA of the CDR3 is TGTGCCAGCAGCCGGGCCTTAGCCAAAAACATTCAGTACTTC. It specifies CASSRALAKNIQYF.

This clone was observed a single time. V is TRBV11-3 and J is TRBJ2-1; tentatively, D is TRBD2 (5 bases). Germline V CDR1 and CDR2: SGHNT, YENEEA. CDR3 length: 14 residues. The ends were cut back, 6 bases at V and 6 bases at J, with 15 bases in the middle. The CDR3 sequence: CASRLSASSNEQFF. In DNA, the CDR3 is TGTGCCAGCAGACTGTCTGCTAGCTCCAATGAGCAGTTCTTC.

The CDR3 sequence is CASSVDRGLANTEAFF. CDR3 DNA sequence: TGTGCCAGCAGCGTCGACAGGGGCTTGGCGAACACTGAAGCTTTCTTT. This sequence joins TRBV5-6 and TRBJ1-1, with 8 positions matching TRBD1. CDR1 and CDR2 (germline): SGHDT, YYEEEE. The CDR3 loop spans 16 amino acids. V trimming: 4 bases; J trimming: 1 base; junction bases outside the gene matches: 9.

The chain has TRBV6-5 and TRBJ2-1; 7 nucleotides align to TRBD2. This CDR3 has 14 amino acids. Germline V gives CDR1 MNHEY, CDR2 SVGAGI. V dropped 8 bases and J dropped 10; count of bases not matched to a gene: 14. The CDR3 region has the DNA TGTGCCAGCGTCAACCCGGGAGGCCTCGGGGAGCAGTTCTTC. Translating it yields CASVNPGGLGEQFF.

A word on this clone: One end of the junction fails to match germline, which may point to a read error. V and J are TRBV7-7 and TRBJ1-1; unclear D gene. The CDR3 is made up of 13 amino acids. Germline V gene sequence: CDR1 SSHAT, CDR2 FNYEAQ (reference sequence). The CDR3 loop reads CASSSTRNTEAFF. DNA for the CDR3: TGTGCTAGCAGCTCCACAAGGAACACTGAAGCTTTCTTT.

The rearrangement links TRBV7-9 to TRBJ2-7; TRBD1 agrees at 12 bases. This CDR3 region has 17 residues. V was pared by 1 base and J by 7 bases, with 11 bases of the junction left unmatched. CDR1 SEHNR and CDR2 FQNEAQ come from the germline V gene (reference sequence). The CDR3 sequence is CASSLVGTGGAGKEQYF. The CDR3 region has the DNA TGTGCCAGCAGCTTAGTCGGGACAGGGGGCGCTGGAAAAGAGCAGTACTTC.

This clone was counted a few times. This rearrangement joins TRBV5-4 to TRBJ2-6, with 8 bases fitting TRBD1. In germline, CDR1 is SGHNT, CDR2 YYREEE (reference sequence). The CDR3 is 17 amino acids. J was trimmed by 0 bases and V by 5 bases; bases with no gene match: 7. The CDR3 DNA follows: TGTGCCAGCAGTCCTCCCGGACAGGGCTCTGGGGCCAACGTCCTGACTTTC. Translated, it gives CASSPPGQGSGANVLTF.

The chain is built from TRBV4-2 and TRBJ1-6; weak D call: TRBD1 (5 bases). This CDR3 is 16 amino acids long. The germline V and J ends were trimmed by 1 base and 7 bases, with 14 bases remaining between them. Per germline, CDR1 LGHNA and CDR2 YNFKEQ. The CDR3 sequence is CASSQGPGTGNSPLHF. CDR3 coding DNA: TGTGCCAGCAGCCAAGGGCCCGGGACTGGGAATTCACCCCTCCACTTT.

The rearrangement uses TRBV6-6 and TRBJ2-7; perhaps TRBD1 as D (6 bases). CDR3 length: 15 amino acids. Germline loops: CDR1 MNHNY, CDR2 SVGAGI (reference sequence). V shed 6 bases and J shed 0 bases, with 15 bases lying between them. CDR3 amino acids: CASRPTGSLSYEQYF. CDR3 in DNA: TGTGCCAGCAGACCCACAGGGTCCCTCTCCTACGAGCAGTACTTC.

The chain couples TRBV4-2 to TRBJ2-7; TRBD2 is a possible D gene (6 bases). This CDR3 contains 17 residues. Trimming shortened V by 0 bases and J by 0 bases, and 15 bases separated the two germline ends. The germline V gene has CDR1 LGHNA and CDR2 YNFKEQ. CDR3 coding DNA: TGTGCCAGCAGCCAAGAGGGGGGACTGGAAAGCTCCTACGAGCAGTACTTC. Protein sequence: CASSQEGGLESSYEQYF.

This chain links TRBV28 with TRBJ1-5, with 7 nucleotides matching TRBD1. CDR3 length equals 15 residues. The V segment lost 3 bases and the J segment 0 bases; nucleotides outside the gene matches: 2. Germline loops: CDR1 MDHEN, CDR2 SYDVKM. Here the CDR3 reads CASSLGQISNQPQHF. The DNA of the CDR3 is TGTGCCAGCAGTTTGGGACAGATTAGCAATCAGCCCCAGCATTTT.

The chain recombines TRBV5-1 with TRBJ1-2; perhaps TRBD1 as D (5 bases). The ends were cut back, 0 bases at V and 7 bases at J, with 10 bases in the middle. The CDR3 contains 13 residues. Germline CDR1 and CDR2: SGHRS and YFSETQ. CDR3 nucleotides: TGCGCCAGCAGCTTGGGCAGGGCTGCTGGCTACACCTTC. This translates into CASSLGRAAGYTF.